The rows below give T cell receptor beta chains drawn from one sample of a study of cytomegalovirus exposure and HLA in healthy donors. Clones were read by immunoSEQ multiplex PCR, and TCRdb kept only the in-frame ones, dropping some. The table records tens of thousands of clones, approximately 80% of them present only once. Sequencing input: PBMCs. The receptors come from a man younger than 40 in good health and CMV-seronegative. The CDR3 runs from the conserved cysteine through the conserved F or W. The order of the fields is D gene, V gene, J gene, CDR3 protein. The D gene is left open where the match is weak.

d_gene: TRBD1
v_gene: TRBV4-1
j_gene: TRBJ1-2
CDR3aa: CASSLQGGLQGLYGYTF

d_gene: TRBD1
v_gene: TRBV2
j_gene: TRBJ2-7
CDR3aa: CASSPGQGQGSYEQYF

d_gene: TRBD1
v_gene: TRBV9
j_gene: TRBJ1-2
CDR3aa: CASSRTGGPGYTF

d_gene: .
v_gene: TRBV15
j_gene: TRBJ1-2
CDR3aa: CATSSLQGERDYGYTF

d_gene: TRBD1
v_gene: TRBV27
j_gene: TRBJ1-4
CDR3aa: CASSQTGGPNEKLFF

d_gene: .
v_gene: TRBV5-1
j_gene: TRBJ2-1
CDR3aa: CASSLGAWEYGYNEQFF

d_gene: .
v_gene: TRBV5-6
j_gene: TRBJ2-5
CDR3aa: CASSLKVGEETQYF

d_gene: .
v_gene: TRBV25-1
j_gene: TRBJ1-2
CDR3aa: CASRTVNYGYTF

d_gene: .
v_gene: TRBV7-9
j_gene: TRBJ2-7
CDR3aa: CASSPLMTWGYHEQYF

d_gene: .
v_gene: TRBV7-6
j_gene: TRBJ2-1
CDR3aa: CASSLGAPSEQFF

d_gene: TRBD1
v_gene: TRBV27
j_gene: TRBJ1-1
CDR3aa: CASSYRTGDTEAFF

d_gene: .
v_gene: TRBV27
j_gene: TRBJ1-5
CDR3aa: CASSPVGGPNQPQHF

d_gene: .
v_gene: TRBV5-4
j_gene: TRBJ2-1
CDR3aa: CASRRSGGFEDNEQFF

d_gene: .
v_gene: TRBV27
j_gene: TRBJ1-5
CDR3aa: CASTEGSNQPQHF

d_gene: .
v_gene: TRBV15
j_gene: TRBJ1-3
CDR3aa: CATSPGSGGNTIYF

d_gene: .
v_gene: TRBV7-2
j_gene: TRBJ1-2
CDR3aa: CASSLAGPTPNGYTF

d_gene: .
v_gene: TRBV7-2
j_gene: TRBJ1-5
CDR3aa: CASSFGDQPQHF

d_gene: .
v_gene: TRBV6-5
j_gene: TRBJ1-4
CDR3aa: CASSYSQGEKLFF

d_gene: .
v_gene: TRBV7-9
j_gene: TRBJ2-3
CDR3aa: CASSRDWDTQYF

d_gene: TRBD1
v_gene: TRBV5-6
j_gene: TRBJ1-2
CDR3aa: CASSFLQGGSYGYTF

d_gene: .
v_gene: TRBV5-1
j_gene: TRBJ2-2
CDR3aa: CASTGKGRPVTGELFF

d_gene: .
v_gene: TRBV27
j_gene: TRBJ1-4
CDR3aa: CASSPRSVSNEKLFF

d_gene: .
v_gene: TRBV25-1
j_gene: TRBJ2-3
CDR3aa: CASSGASTDTQYF

d_gene: .
v_gene: TRBV2
j_gene: TRBJ1-6
CDR3aa: CASGQGDRPADNSPLHF

d_gene: TRBD1
v_gene: TRBV19
j_gene: TRBJ2-7
CDR3aa: CASSRARTGDSGEQYF

d_gene: .
v_gene: TRBV7-6
j_gene: TRBJ2-2
CDR3aa: CASSLRANTGELFF

d_gene: TRBD2
v_gene: TRBV5-1
j_gene: TRBJ2-2
CDR3aa: CASSLETSGGRANTGELFF

d_gene: .
v_gene: TRBV2
j_gene: TRBJ1-5
CDR3aa: CASSEMGRGAQPQHF

d_gene: .
v_gene: TRBV19
j_gene: TRBJ1-4
CDR3aa: CASTPDTGREKLFF

d_gene: .
v_gene: TRBV27
j_gene: TRBJ1-1
CDR3aa: CASSPGTMNTEAFF

d_gene: .
v_gene: TRBV21-1
j_gene: TRBJ2-4
CDR3aa: CASSKQDWEPKNIQYF

d_gene: TRBD1
v_gene: TRBV7-2
j_gene: TRBJ2-7
CDR3aa: CASSFPGQGAYEQYF

d_gene: .
v_gene: TRBV5-1
j_gene: TRBJ1-2
CDR3aa: CASSPRQDGYGYTF

d_gene: .
v_gene: TRBV29-1
j_gene: TRBJ2-3
CDR3aa: CSVVSQGSTDTQYF

d_gene: .
v_gene: TRBV5-1
j_gene: TRBJ2-5
CDR3aa: CASSLAGRDRSQYF

d_gene: TRBD2
v_gene: TRBV18
j_gene: TRBJ2-5
CDR3aa: CASSPERGSQETQYF

d_gene: .
v_gene: TRBV7-2
j_gene: TRBJ2-2
CDR3aa: CASSLNGLLTTGELFF

d_gene: .
v_gene: TRBV29-1
j_gene: TRBJ1-1
CDR3aa: CSPYRPGKTEAFF

d_gene: .
v_gene: TRBV5-4
j_gene: TRBJ1-1
CDR3aa: CASSQSGNTEAFF

d_gene: .
v_gene: TRBV27
j_gene: TRBJ1-1
CDR3aa: CASSFQHLNTEAFF

d_gene: .
v_gene: TRBV27
j_gene: TRBJ1-4
CDR3aa: CASSVRGEKLFF

d_gene: TRBD1
v_gene: TRBV5-1
j_gene: TRBJ1-3
CDR3aa: CASSFHWDRAAGNTIYF

d_gene: .
v_gene: TRBV5-4
j_gene: TRBJ1-2
CDR3aa: CASSTEGGGGYTF

d_gene: TRBD2
v_gene: TRBV6-4
j_gene: TRBJ2-1
CDR3aa: CASRRTGGLAGPTEQFF

d_gene: TRBD1
v_gene: TRBV29-1
j_gene: TRBJ1-1
CDR3aa: CSVSGQVLGAFF